This T cell receptor beta chain stems from a study of CXCR3-negative and CXCR3-positive naive CD8 T cells. Study-level points and caveats: Diversity ran similarly high across both naive subsets but far lower in memory CD8+ cells.

This CDR3 has 16 residues. CDR1 and CDR2 from the germline V gene are MNHEY and SVGEGT. UMI-tagged TRB cDNA libraries were built via 5' RACE. One entry per CDR3 protein, without DNA, is what TCRdb gives after re-calling the 5' RACE reads. This table holds some 56,000 distinct CDR3 sequences. Points on this clonotype: Its antigen remains unknown.

The TCR originated in a human donor in good health. Some clones in this sample may be carry-over from other donors' samples. The chain links TRBV6-2 or TRBV6-3 to TRBJ2-3; the D call of TRBD2 rests on TCRdb alone, since no DNA is present to check it. The sequenced sample was memory CD8+ T cells from blood. This CDR3 is CASEPVSGGATDTQYF.